This T cell receptor (beta chain) was retrieved from a study of Ad26.COV2.S vaccination and SARS-CoV-2 variants. Overall study context: The donor participated in the COV1001 trial, in its Ad26.COV2.S arm.

This table comes from immunoSEQ multiplex PCR, and its TCRdb copy is limited to in-frame clones, with some not included. The sample contains some 370,000 clones, 83% of which appear only once. Per the germline V gene, CDR1 is SGHNT and CDR2 is YYREEE (reference sequence). V lost 4 bases and J lost 8; bases outside the gene matches: 12. This CDR3 spans 15 amino acids. The treatment: approximately 18 received Ad26.COV2.S at low or high dose, single or two shots; about 5 received placebo; per-sample allocation not given. Vaccine and placebo recipients were sampled on day 63 after the first injection. This material consisted of peripheral blood, taken in a trial of Ad26.COV2.S vaccine versus placebo. The chain has TRBV5-4 and TRBJ2-1, with TRBD2 matching 7 bases. The receptor was isolated from a person between 18 and 59 years old who received the Ad26.COV2.S COVID-19 vaccine or a placebo. The DNA for the CDR3 is TGTGCCAGCAGCGGCGGGACTAAGTATATGGATGAGCAGTTCTTC. It translates to CASSGGTKYMDEQFF.